This T cell receptor (beta chain) was sequenced during a study of patients and donors after allogeneic stem cell transplantation. Trimming took off 7 bases at V and 5 bases at J, with 10 bases between the two ends. Germline V gene data show CDR1 as GTSNPN and CDR2 as SVGIG (reference sequence). This CDR3 contains 11 residues. TCRdb re-called the RT-PCR reads with MiXCR, one entry per CDR3 protein. The sample gives 920,000 or so distinct CDR3 sequences, about a sixth of which show up once; 6% is in the top ten. This TCR was sampled from a human donor who was either an allogeneic HSCT recipient or a stem cell or donor lymphocyte infusion donor (not recorded which). It is not recorded whose cells these are; they may come from a transplant donor. This chain joins TRBV30 and TRBJ2-3; D remains ambiguous. Sequenced input: blood, either unsorted or a sorted T cell fraction (not recorded which). CDR3 loop: CASRRGDTQYF. DNA for the CDR3: TGTGCCTCTCGTCGAGGAGATACGCAGTATTTT. The entire variable domain, with the rest obtained from reference TRBV30 and TRBJ2-3, is as follows: SQTIHQWPATLVQPVGSPLSLECTVEGTSNPNLYWYRQAAGRGLQLLFYSVGIGQISSEVPQNLSASRPQDRQFILSSKKLLLSDSGFYLCASRRGDTQYFGPGTRLTVL.